There are a few counts of the clone carrying this TCR beta chain. Each sorted fraction was over 95% pure. This sample stems from a study of beta chain features in type 1 diabetes. V shed 1 base and J shed 4 bases, with 7 bases lying between them. CDR3 length: 14 amino acids. Germline V CDR1 and CDR2: SEHNR, FQNEAQ (reference sequence). The sequenced template was cDNA made from the entire isolated RNA. TCRdb keeps only in-frame clones here, not all; method: immunoSEQ multiplex PCR. The sample carries some 44,000 clones, about 51% recorded once. This chain links TRBV7-9 with TRBJ1-4; D ambiguous. Sequenced sample: Tregs from blood. The sequence was collected from a young woman in good health. CDR3 nucleotides: TGTGCCAGCAGCTTAGACAGTCTTAATGAAAAACTGTTTTTT. As protein: CASSLDSLNEKLFF.